The source of this T cell receptor beta chain is a study of blood T cell repertoires in COVID-19. As for the study in general: Material from acute and convalescent COVID-19 was sourced from the United States, Italy and Spain. PBMCs, B-cell-depleted T cells, or T cells provided the cDNA or gDNA that made up the material.

The CDR3 has 16 amino acids. Per germline, CDR1 LGHDT and CDR2 YNNKEL (reference sequence). V lost 0 bases, J lost 5 bases, and 8 bases stayed unmatched. Authors' data handling: Estimation of nucleated cell counts relied on the amplification of reference gene primers. Assay: immunoSEQ multiplex PCR; the TCRdb copy retains only in-frame clones and omits some. V and J calls and clone size follow that table, whereas D and trimming were derived from the DNA. Here the sample spans 200,000 to 250,000 clones, 85% to 90% being singletons. Input material: peripheral blood. V and J are TRBV3-1 (or the pseudogene TRBV3-2) and TRBJ2-5, with TRBD1 matching 8 bases. The receptor comes from a woman aged 60-75 years with acute or convalescent COVID-19. In DNA, the CDR3 is TGTGCCAGCAGCCAAGAAAGACTTGGACAGGGCGAGACCCAGTACTTC. Protein sequence: CASSQERLGQGETQYF.